This TCR beta chain is from a study of chemoradiotherapy in HPV16-positive cancers. The count of this clone is one. Its antigen is still unknown. Profiled with immunoSEQ multiplex PCR; TCRdb holds only in-frame clones, not every one. The repertoire includes 2,500 to 3,000 clones, over 80% of them detected once, and 10% to 12% sits in the top ten. General study results and limits: In HPV16-positive patients, HPV-responsive T-cell expansion tracked better recurrence-free survival. Non-HPV-specific T cells did not expand in tumors during treatment, whereas candidate HPV-specific clones and E7-related motifs did.

In germline, CDR1 is SQVTM, CDR2 ANQGSEA. Between the trimmed V and J ends, which lost 0 bases and 4 bases, there was a span of 6 bases. This CDR3 has 12 residues. Sequencing used blood, obtained from a patient who underwent chemoradiotherapy. The receptor was isolated from a human donor with HPV-associated anogenital cancer. The chain employs TRBV29-1 and TRBJ1-2; D not resolved. The CDR3 DNA reads TGCAGCGTTGAAGAACACAGCTATGGCTACACCTTC. This gives the protein CSVEEHSYGYTF.